This T cell receptor (beta chain) was obtained from a study of blood T cell repertoires in COVID-19. Study in general: T cells, B-cell-depleted T cells, or PBMCs supplied cDNA or gDNA.

In the authors' methods: Nucleated cell number was recorded as an estimate derived from reference gene primer amplification. Method: immunoSEQ multiplex PCR; TCRdb's copy keeps in-frame clones and lacks some. The DNA was the basis for D and trimming; V, J and clone size are from that table. Among 110,000 or so clones listed, more than 75% were seen once. The specimen was peripheral blood. The receptor was derived from a woman in her thirties or forties with acute or convalescent COVID-19.

The CDR3 DNA is TGTGCCAGCAGCGGCAACGGGGGACAGGGCCTTTACAATGAGCAGTTCTTC. Its translation: CASSGNGGQGLYNEQFF. The gene calls are TRBV5-4 and TRBJ2-1; 9 bases align to TRBD1. The germline V gene has CDR1 SGHNT and CDR2 YYREEE (reference sequence). The CDR3 has 17 amino acids. The V and J ends lost 4 bases and 4 bases, in that order; junction bases with no gene match: 12.